This is a list of T cell receptor beta chains from one sample in a study of cytomegalovirus exposure and HLA in healthy donors. Generated by immunoSEQ multiplex PCR, the TCRdb table keeps only in-frame clones and is missing some. This table has 150,000 or so clones, roughly four fifths appearing once. The sequenced material came from PBMCs. These receptors originate from a man between 18 and 29 years old in good health and CMV-seropositive. The CDR3 runs from the conserved cysteine through the conserved F or W. The order of the fields is CDR3 protein, CDR3 DNA, J gene, V gene, D gene, clone size. D genes are given only for firm matches. Some rows have no size entry. The others give once, few or many, or a class for an expanded clone.

CDR3 protein: CASSYRGQTPNYGYTF
CDR3 DNA: TGTGCCAGCAGCTACAGGGGCCAAACCCCTAACTATGGCTACACCTTC
J gene: TRBJ1-2
V gene: TRBV6-6
D gene: TRBD1
clone size: NA

CDR3 protein: CSVKGGGTDTQYF
CDR3 DNA: TGCAGCGTAAAAGGGGGGGGCACAGATACGCAGTATTTT
J gene: TRBJ2-3
V gene: TRBV29-1
D gene: NA
clone size: NA

CDR3 protein: CASSDRGYEQYF
CDR3 DNA: TGTGCCAGCAGCGACAGGGGCTACGAGCAGTACTTC
J gene: TRBJ2-7
V gene: TRBV28
D gene: TRBD1
clone size: NA

CDR3 protein: CASSLGTGEGEQYF
CDR3 DNA: TGTGCCAGCAGCCTAGGGACAGGGGAGGGCGAGCAGTACTTC
J gene: TRBJ2-7
V gene: TRBV5-4
D gene: TRBD1
clone size: NA

CDR3 protein: CASSMTGFTEAFF
CDR3 DNA: TGTGCCAGTAGTATGACAGGGTTCACTGAAGCTTTCTTT
J gene: TRBJ1-1
V gene: TRBV19
D gene: TRBD1
clone size: NA

CDR3 protein: CASSKRTGGTNTEAFF
CDR3 DNA: TGTGCCAGCAGCAAACGGACAGGTGGGACAAACACTGAAGCTTTCTTT
J gene: TRBJ1-1
V gene: TRBV7-9
D gene: TRBD1
clone size: NA

CDR3 protein: CASNRPGTISDTQYF
CDR3 DNA: TGTGCCAGCAATAGACCCGGGACTATATCAGATACGCAGTATTTT
J gene: TRBJ2-3
V gene: TRBV6-1
D gene: TRBD2
clone size: NA

CDR3 protein: CASSEGKGIGTEAFF
CDR3 DNA: TGCGCCAGCAGTGAGGGGAAGGGGATAGGGACTGAAGCTTTCTTT
J gene: TRBJ1-1
V gene: TRBV10-1
D gene: NA
clone size: NA

CDR3 protein: CSAGGGFGETQYF
CDR3 DNA: TGCAGCGCTGGGGGGGGATTTGGAGAGACCCAGTACTTC
J gene: TRBJ2-5
V gene: TRBV29-1
D gene: TRBD2
clone size: NA

CDR3 protein: CASSLRRSDSYEQYF
CDR3 DNA: TGTGCCAGCAGCTTGAGGAGGAGTGATTCCTACGAGCAGTACTTC
J gene: TRBJ2-7
V gene: TRBV5-6
D gene: NA
clone size: NA

CDR3 protein: CASSLQGGKGSGSRETQYF
CDR3 DNA: TGTGCCAGCAGTCTTCAAGGGGGCAAAGGTAGCGGGAGTAGGGAGACCCAGTACTTC
J gene: TRBJ2-5
V gene: TRBV27
D gene: TRBD2
clone size: NA

CDR3 protein: CASSPRSGGDTEAFF
CDR3 DNA: TGTGCCAGCAGTCCCCGTTCAGGGGGAGACACTGAAGCTTTCTTT
J gene: TRBJ1-1
V gene: TRBV6-5
D gene: TRBD1
clone size: once

CDR3 protein: CASSQQALGSGNTIYF
CDR3 DNA: TGTGCCAGCAGTCAACAGGCTTTGGGCTCTGGAAACACCATATATTTT
J gene: TRBJ1-3
V gene: TRBV27
D gene: NA
clone size: NA

CDR3 protein: CASSGPQRENTDTQYF
CDR3 DNA: TGTGCCAGCAGCGGCCCCCAGCGGGAAAACACAGATACGCAGTATTTT
J gene: TRBJ2-3
V gene: TRBV9
D gene: TRBD2
clone size: NA

CDR3 protein: CASSLGEGDTGELFF
CDR3 DNA: TGTGCCAGCAGCCTCGGGGAGGGGGACACCGGGGAGCTGTTTTTT
J gene: TRBJ2-2
V gene: TRBV6-5
D gene: NA
clone size: once

CDR3 protein: CASSEIYRGPLGNQPQHF
CDR3 DNA: TGTGCCAGCAGTGAAATTTACAGGGGGCCGTTGGGCAATCAGCCCCAGCATTTT
J gene: TRBJ1-5
V gene: TRBV6-1
D gene: TRBD1
clone size: few